The clone carrying this T cell receptor beta chain has a handful of counts. Its antigen remains unknown. The V gene end was trimmed by 8 bases and the J gene end by 8 bases; junction bases not matched to a gene: 6. Germline CDR1 is MNHEY and CDR2 is SMNVEV (reference sequence). The CDR3 contains 15 residues. This entry is derived from a study of cytomegalovirus exposure and HLA in healthy donors. At the level of the study: Around 87 million unique TCRs, all from HLA-typed donors, were included in an early release of the data. Study findings and constraints: Associated with HLA alleles at 0.05 false discovery rate in a later analysis were 17,000 or so TCR beta sequences. The authors listed 150 to 200 TCR beta chains as cytomegalovirus-associated.

Primers: 60 Vbeta forward and 13 Jbeta reverse. The method was immunoSEQ multiplex PCR; TCRdb's version includes in-frame clones alone and lacks a portion of them. Among 95,000 to 120,000 clones listed, about 64% were seen once. This clonotype was sampled from a man aged 18 to 30 in good health and CMV-seropositive. Specimen: PBMCs. This chain uses TRBV27 with TRBJ2-1; 16 bases agree with TRBD2. DNA for the CDR3: TGTGCCAGCGGGACTAGCGGGGGGGCCGGGTATGAGCAGTTCTTC. Translating it yields CASGTSGGAGYEQFF.